The 14 T cell receptor beta chains below come from one sample, sequenced in a study of T cells expressing NK-cell markers. One entry per CDR3 protein, without DNA, is what TCRdb gives after re-calling the 5' RACE reads. The listing contains a few hundred thousand distinct CDR3 sequences. The specimen sequenced was blood T cells: a sorted CD56 or NKG2C T cell subset, CD4+ or CD8+ T cells, or bulk PBMC T cells (not recorded which). All receptors come from a man aged 18-70 years in good health.

CDR3 in amino acids: CSARTQTNSEPIFF. The chain links TRBV20-1 to TRBJ2-1. CDR1 is DFQATT and CDR2 is SNEGSKA in the germline V gene (reference sequence). The CDR3 is 14 amino acids.

The chain recombines TRBV7-9 with TRBJ2-1; with no DNA, the TCRdb D assignment of TRBD2 cannot be verified. This CDR3 spans 17 amino acids. The germline gives CDR1 SEHNR, CDR2 FQNEAQ (reference sequence). The CDR3 loop reads CASSLSAGGLSYNEQFF.

The rearrangement links TRBV2 to TRBJ1-5; TCRdb reports TRBD1, a call that lacks DNA to check it against. CDR3 length: 14 residues. The germline V gene encodes CDR1 SNHLY and CDR2 FYNNEI. The CDR3 here is CASSRQGARQPQHF.

This sequence joins TRBV7-9 and TRBJ1-4. Germline loops: CDR1 SEHNR, CDR2 FQNEAQ (reference sequence). CDR3 length: 15 amino acids. This CDR3 reads CASSFRGLTNEKLFF.

The chain couples TRBV10-3 to TRBJ1-6. The CDR3 consists of 12 residues. Germline assignment: CDR1 ENHRY and CDR2 SYGVKD. This chain's CDR3 is CAISERVSPLHF.

The rearrangement joins TRBV20-1 to TRBJ2-3; TCRdb names TRBD2, which stays unverified in the absence of DNA. The CDR3 loop spans 16 amino acids. Germline values: CDR1 DFQATT, CDR2 SNEGSKA (reference sequence). The CDR3 here is CSARDKGSGVTDTQYF.

The CDR3 protein is CASSLTSSGGRKTQYF. V and J are TRBV7-3 and TRBJ2-5; the TCRdb D gene call, TRBD2, has no DNA to confirm it. CDR1 and CDR2 (germline): SGHTA, FQGTGA. This CDR3 comprises 16 residues. Combining the CDR3 with reference TRBV7-3 and TRBJ2-5 gives the whole variable domain GAGVSQTPSNKVTEKGKYVELRCDPISGHTALYWYRQSLGQGPEFLIYFQGTGAADDSGLPNDRFFAVRPEGSVSTLKIQRTERGDSAVYLCASSLTSSGGRKTQYFGPGTRLLVL.

V usage is TRBV12-3 or TRBV12-4 and J usage is TRBJ2-2; TCRdb's D gene call, TRBD1, goes unchecked for lack of DNA. This CDR3 is 15 amino acids long. CDR3 loop: CASSPPGAKTGELFF.

The chain couples TRBV27 to TRBJ2-3. The CDR3 has 14 amino acids. CDR1 MNHEY and CDR2 SMNVEV come from the germline V gene (reference sequence). The CDR3 sequence is CASSLTTGTDTQYF.

The V and J genes are TRBV27 and TRBJ2-1; TCRdb proposes TRBD1, but this gene call is untestable without DNA. This CDR3 has 14 amino acids. The germline CDR1 and CDR2 sequences are MNHEY and SMNVEV (reference sequence). CDR3 residues: CASSPRTGYNEQFF.

The CDR3 loop is CASSREPGGHTDTQYF. The gene calls are TRBV3-1 and TRBJ2-3; TCRdb reports TRBD2, a call that lacks DNA to check it against. The CDR3 consists of 16 residues. Germline CDR1 and CDR2: LGHDT and YNNKEL (reference sequence).

The V call is TRBV7-6, the J call TRBJ2-2. The CDR3 contains 14 residues. CDR1 SGHVS and CDR2 FNYEAQ come from the germline V gene. The CDR3 loop is CASSFTTLPRELFF.

The chain employs TRBV3-1 and TRBJ2-1; TCRdb's D call, TRBD2, is unchecked because there is no DNA. The germline CDR1 and CDR2 sequences are LGHDT and YNNKEL (reference sequence). CDR3 size: 14 residues. The CDR3 sequence: CASSAWEASNEQFF.

V and J are TRBV5-5 and TRBJ2-5; TCRdb designates TRBD2, a call that cannot be tested without DNA. Germline V gene sequence: CDR1 SGHKS, CDR2 YYEKEE (reference sequence). The CDR3 is 15 residues long. This chain's CDR3 is CASSFGTSFRETQYF.